This paragraph reports one T cell receptor beta chain. Its antigen remains unidentified. The assay that was used to sequence DNA from cultured CD4+ T cells was the Oncomine TCR Beta short-read assay. In TCRdb, the PCR reads were re-called with MiXCR into one record per CDR3 protein. The sample includes around 25,000 distinct CDR3 sequences, 28% of them seen just once. Time point meaning: late sampling 161 to 241 days after vaccination in a few convalescent patients. The treatment was: roughly 10-day PBMC culture with coronavirus spike peptide pools or control peptides (ViraFEST assay). This sample is drawn from a study of vaccination and CD4 T cells after COVID-19. J was trimmed by 4 bases and V by 3 bases; bases with no gene match: 14. Germline-derived CDR1 and CDR2 are DFQATT and SNEGSKA (reference sequence). CDR3 length: 19 amino acids.

The rearrangement uses TRBV20-1 and TRBJ2-3; 15 nucleotides match TRBD2. This clonotype was obtained from a human donor who had recovered from COVID-19. The sample here was CD4+ T cells from blood, cultured in vitro, taken about 7 months after SARS-CoV-2 vaccination. CDR3 region: CSASSGGLAGGPGADTQYF. In DNA form, the CDR3 reads TGCAGTGCTAGCTCAGGTGGACTAGCGGGAGGGCCTGGCGCAGATACGCAGTATTTT.